The 3 T cell receptor beta chains given below trace back to one sample, sequenced in a study of control samples from healthy donors and cancer patients. Some clones are missing from TCRdb's copy, which holds only in-frame ones; the method was immunoSEQ multiplex PCR. The sample holds 100,000 to 150,000 clones, roughly 87% seen once. Material for sequencing was blood. These receptors were obtained from a man younger than 35 in good health.

The chain uses TRBV11-2 and TRBJ2-3; D call uncertain. V was pared by 0 bases and J by 4 bases, with 5 bases between. The CDR3 is 13 residues long. Germline CDR1 reads SGHAT; CDR2 reads FQNNGV. The CDR3 nucleotides read TGTGCCAGCAGCTTAGATTCGGCAGATACGCAGTATTTT. It codes for CASSLDSADTQYF. The full variable domain, completed using reference TRBV11-2 and TRBJ2-3, is EAGVAQSPRYKIIEKRQSVAFWCNPISGHATLYWYQQILGQGPKLLIQFQNNGVVDDSQLPKDRFSAERLKGVDSTLKIQPAKLEDSAVYLCASSLDSADTQYFGPGTRLTVL.

The rearrangement uses TRBV7-9 and TRBJ2-3; D is possibly TRBD2 (6 bases). Germline CDR1 is SEHNR and CDR2 is FQNEAQ (reference sequence). Trimming pared 7 bases from V and 4 bases from J, leaving 18 bases between. This CDR3 contains 15 residues. The CDR3 loop is CASIGWEAGADTQYF. The CDR3 DNA sequence: TGTGCCAGCATAGGGTGGGAGGCCGGAGCAGATACGCAGTATTTT.

This CDR3 reads CASSRVGWGDTYEQYF. The CDR3, as DNA: TGTGCCAGCAGCCGCGTAGGATGGGGCGATACGTACGAGCAGTACTTC. This chain connects TRBV3-1 (or the pseudogene TRBV3-2) to TRBJ2-7; D might be TRBD1 (5 bases). Germline V gene lookup returns CDR1 LGHDT and CDR2 YNNKEL (reference sequence). Trimming pared 4 bases from V and 4 bases from J, leaving 20 bases between. The CDR3 contains 16 residues.